These 12 T cell receptor beta chains came from one sample sequenced in a study of PD-1 blockade in classical Hodgkin lymphoma. Time point reported: cycle 4 day 1 (C4D1), after five to seven weeks of nivolumab. Autologous stem cell transplantation was followed by relapse in every patient, and brentuximab vedotin exposure varied. Libraries were prepared by immunoSEQ multiplex PCR; TCRdb keeps only in-frame clonotypes and omits some of them. The table lists 25,000 to 35,000 clones, around 77% of them singletons. The input for sequencing was peripheral blood mononuclear cells (PBMCs), taken before the fourth cycle of nivolumab. Every receptor here comes from a human donor with classical Hodgkin lymphoma.

The rearrangement joins TRBV5-1 to TRBJ2-7; D gene ambiguous. The germline V gene encodes CDR1 SGHRS and CDR2 YFSETQ. This CDR3 spans 14 amino acids. Trimming removed 0 bases from V and 3 bases from J, with 10 bases in between. In DNA form, the CDR3 reads TGCGCCAGCAGCTTGGGACACTCAAACTACGAGCAGTACTTC. This encodes CASSLGHSNYEQYF.

Only one count was recorded for this clone. The chain combines TRBV5-1 with TRBJ1-4; D is possibly TRBD1 (5 bases). V shed 0 bases and J shed 4 bases, with 13 bases lying between them. The length of the CDR3 is 16 residues. Germline-derived CDR1 and CDR2 are SGHRS and YFSETQ. CDR3 sequence reads: CASSLGVGRYNEKLFF. CDR3 nucleotides: TGCGCCAGCAGCTTGGGCGTGGGACGGTATAATGAAAAACTGTTTTTT. The whole variable domain, filled in from reference TRBV5-1 and TRBJ1-4, reads KAGVTQTPRYLIKTRGQQVTLSCSPISGHRSVSWYQQTPGQGLQFLFEYFSETQRNKGNFPGRFSGRQFSNSRSEMNVSTLELGDSALYLCASSLGVGRYNEKLFFGSGTQLSVL.

The rearrangement uses TRBV19 and TRBJ1-2, with D uncertain. V lost 4 bases to trimming and J lost 4 bases, with 13 bases between them. In germline, CDR1 is LNHDA, CDR2 SQIVND (reference sequence). This CDR3 region has 14 residues. CDR3 sequence reads: CASSRAGGPYGYTF. CDR3 DNA sequence: TGTGCCAGTAGTAGGGCAGGAGGGCCCTATGGCTACACCTTC. Using reference TRBV19 and TRBJ1-2 for the parts outside the CDR3, the full variable domain is DGGITQSPKYLFRKEGQNVTLSCEQNLNHDAMYWYRQDPGQGLRLIYYSQIVNDFQKGDIAEGYSVSREKKESFPLTVTSAQKNPTAFYLCASSRAGGPYGYTFGSGTRLTVV.

The chain employs TRBV11-2 and TRBJ1-1; D uncertain. The V end was cut by 5 bases, the J end by 9 bases, with 13 bases between. This CDR3 has 12 amino acids. Germline CDR1 is SGHAT and CDR2 is FQNNGV. Written as DNA, the CDR3 is TGTGCCAGCAGCAAAACAAAGCCCAAAGCTTTCTTT. It translates to CASSKTKPKAFF.

The rearrangement joins TRBV27 to TRBJ2-3; TRBD1 or TRBD2 may be the D gene (5 bases each). Trimming left V 3 bases short and J 1 base short, with 11 bases between. CDR1 and CDR2 from the germline V gene are MNHEY and SMNVEV (reference sequence). The CDR3 runs 15 residues. CDR3 sequence reads: CASSFEGPGTDTQYF. In DNA form, the CDR3 reads TGTGCCAGCAGTTTCGAGGGGCCGGGCACAGATACGCAGTATTTT.

The genes are TRBV19 and TRBJ1-2; D is ambiguous. Trimming shortened V by 0 bases and J by 6 bases, and 5 bases separated the two germline ends. Germline CDR1 and CDR2: LNHDA and SQIVND (reference sequence). The CDR3 is made up of 12 amino acids. CDR3 loop: CASSIDLDGYTF. CDR3 coding DNA: TGTGCCAGTAGTATAGACTTGGATGGCTACACCTTC.

The chain employs TRBV5-5 and TRBJ1-3; 9 bases align to TRBD1. CDR3 size: 15 residues. The germline CDR1 and CDR2 sequences are SGHKS and YYEKEE (reference sequence). Losses at the gene ends were 3 bases for V and 8 bases for J; bases not matched to a gene: 9. CDR3 nucleotides: TGTGCCAGCAGCTCGACGGGACAGGGTGAACACACCATATATTTT. Protein sequence: CASSSTGQGEHTIYF.

This rearrangement joins TRBV5-1 to TRBJ2-5; TRBD1 aligns across 11 bases. The CDR3 covers 18 residues. CDR1 is SGHRS and CDR2 is YFSETQ in the germline V gene. After removal of 3 bases from V and 4 bases from J, the junction contained 14 bases not matched to a gene. The CDR3 sequence: CASSYIGQGALSLETQYF. The CDR3 bases are TGCGCCAGCAGCTATATTGGACAGGGGGCGCTTAGTCTAGAGACCCAGTACTTC.

The chain employs TRBV7-9 and TRBJ2-2; D possibly corresponds to TRBD1 (6 bases). CDR1 and CDR2 from the germline V gene are SEHNR and FQNEAQ (reference sequence). V lost 5 bases and J lost 7, with 23 bases in between. The CDR3 extends over 17 amino acids. The CDR3 reads CASSRTLDSYAVGELFF. CDR3 coding DNA: TGTGCCAGCAGCCGCACACTGGACAGTTACGCGGTCGGGGAGCTGTTTTTT.

This clone has only one observation. The genes are TRBV19 and TRBJ1-1; D is unresolved. CDR3 size: 15 residues. The germline V and J ends were trimmed by 1 base and 0 bases, with 9 bases remaining between them. Looked up from germline, CDR1 is LNHDA and CDR2 is SQIVND (reference sequence). The CDR3 reads CASSIVAFLNTEAFF. The DNA of the CDR3 is TGTGCCAGTAGTATAGTTGCGTTTCTGAACACTGAAGCTTTCTTT.

V is TRBV28 and J is TRBJ1-4, with TRBD1 matching over 7 bases. V shed 6 bases, J shed 8 bases, and the junction held 15 bases outside the gene matches. CDR3 length: 16 residues. Germline CDR1 is MDHEN and CDR2 is SYDVKM. The DNA for the CDR3 is TGTGCCAGCAGACCCCAGGCGGGGCAGGGGGGGGAAAAACTGTTTTTT. This sequence encodes CASRPQAGQGGEKLFF.

This clone appeared a single time. CDR3 region: CASSFGAVYNEQFF. CDR3 sequence (DNA): TGTGCCAGCAGTTTTGGGGCAGTGTACAATGAGCAGTTCTTC. The chain combines TRBV28 with TRBJ2-1, with a weak D call TRBD1 (5 bases). CDR3 length equals 14 residues. CDR1 and CDR2 from the germline V gene are MDHEN and SYDVKM. Trimming removed 3 bases at V and 4 bases at J, with 10 bases between.